The source of this TCR beta chain is a study of blood T cell repertoires in COVID-19. The CDR3 consists of 16 residues. CDR1 is MNHNY and CDR2 is SVGAGI in the germline V gene (reference sequence). Losses at the gene ends were 2 bases for V and 5 bases for J; bases not matched to a gene: 9. The protocol was immunoSEQ multiplex PCR, while the TCRdb copy is restricted to in-frame clones and leaves out a portion. This table holds fewer than 250,000 clones, about 84% found once. Those enrolled in Seattle joined during active infection and were followed longitudinally afterward. The TCR comes from a woman over 75 with COVID-19, enrolled during active disease. The V gene is TRBV6-6, the J gene TRBJ2-5; 9 nucleotides align to TRBD1. Specimen: peripheral blood. The CDR3 loop reads CASSYLWTGEDETQYF. CDR3 DNA sequence: TGTGCCAGCAGTTACCTTTGGACAGGGGAAGACGAGACCCAGTACTTC.